This T cell receptor beta chain was identified in a study of regulatory T cells in long-lasting Graves disease. Study-level information: The term persistent Graves' disease signified upward of 5 years on antithyroid drugs with positive TSH receptor antibodies.

This clonotype was seen a few times. What it binds is unknown. Building of the TCR beta libraries involved iRepertoire HTBI primers and Arm-PCR of CDR3 regions. Using its own MiXCR run on the multiplex PCR reads, TCRdb lists one record per CDR3 protein. There are roughly 450,000 distinct CDR3 sequences in the sample; less than 25% occur only once, and approximately 26% lies in the top ten. Time point noted: persistent/refractory GD, antithyroid drugs over 5 years with positive TRAb. PBMC-derived RNA was used for the TCR library. A peripheral blood sample, approximately 10 milliliters in volume, was drawn into EDTA tubes. General study findings and limits: Persistent disease favored TRBV28, TRBJ1-2 and TRBJ2-5.

Between the trimmed V and J ends, which lost 4 bases and 5 bases, there was a span of 6 bases. The CDR3 has 10 residues. Germline V gene sequence: CDR1 DFQATT, CDR2 SNEGSKA (reference sequence). This receptor was taken from a female donor with Graves disease. The chain recombines TRBV20-1 with TRBJ2-7, with D unresolved. The sequencing used peripheral blood mononuclear cells (PBMCs), collected when the disease was refractory, from a patient treated with antithyroid drugs. CDR3 amino acids: CSATGDEQYF. The CDR3 nucleotides read TGCAGTGCTACTGGGGACGAGCAGTACTTC.